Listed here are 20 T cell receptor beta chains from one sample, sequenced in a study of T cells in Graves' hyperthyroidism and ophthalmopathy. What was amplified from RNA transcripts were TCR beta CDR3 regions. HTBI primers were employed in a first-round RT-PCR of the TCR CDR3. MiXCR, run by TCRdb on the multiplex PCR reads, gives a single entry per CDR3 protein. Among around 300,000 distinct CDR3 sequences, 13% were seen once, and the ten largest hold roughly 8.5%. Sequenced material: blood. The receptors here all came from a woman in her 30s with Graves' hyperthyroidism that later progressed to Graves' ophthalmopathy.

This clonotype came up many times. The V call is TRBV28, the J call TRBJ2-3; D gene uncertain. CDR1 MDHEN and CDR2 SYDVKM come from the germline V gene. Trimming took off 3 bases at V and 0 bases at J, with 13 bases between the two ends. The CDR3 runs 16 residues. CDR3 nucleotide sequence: TGTGCCAGCAGTTTCTCAGTTGTCTTTAGCACAGATACGCAGTATTTT. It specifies CASSFSVVFSTDTQYF.

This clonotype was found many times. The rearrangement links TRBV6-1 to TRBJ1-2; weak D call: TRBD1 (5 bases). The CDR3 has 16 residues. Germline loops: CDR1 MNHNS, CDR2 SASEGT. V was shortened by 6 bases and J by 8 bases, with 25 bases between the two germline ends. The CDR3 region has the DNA TGTGCCAGCAGGACCAATCCGGGACCGACAACTGGGGGCTACACCTTC. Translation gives CASRTNPGPTTGGYTF.

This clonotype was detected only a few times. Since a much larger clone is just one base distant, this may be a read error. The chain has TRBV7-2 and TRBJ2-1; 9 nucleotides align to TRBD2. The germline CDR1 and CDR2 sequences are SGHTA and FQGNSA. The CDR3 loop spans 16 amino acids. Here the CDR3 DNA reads TGTGCCAGCAGCTTAGTTCTGACTAGCGGAAACAAAGAGCAGTTCTTC. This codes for CASSLVLTSGNKEQFF.

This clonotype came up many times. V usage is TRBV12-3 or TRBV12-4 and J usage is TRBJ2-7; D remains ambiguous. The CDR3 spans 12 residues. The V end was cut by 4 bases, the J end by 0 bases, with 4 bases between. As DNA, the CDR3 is TGTGCCAGCAGTTCCCCCTCCTACGAGCAGTACTTC. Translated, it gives CASSSPSYEQYF.

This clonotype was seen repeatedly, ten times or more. The CDR3 spells CSARTSGSLHEQYF. CDR3 DNA sequence: TGCAGTGCGCGGACTAGCGGGAGTCTCCACGAGCAGTACTTC. The chain employs TRBV20-1 and TRBJ2-7, with 13 bases fitting TRBD2. Per germline, CDR1 DFQATT and CDR2 SNEGSKA (reference sequence). This CDR3 comprises 14 residues. V gave up 6 bases and J gave up 5 bases; unmatched junction bases: 7.

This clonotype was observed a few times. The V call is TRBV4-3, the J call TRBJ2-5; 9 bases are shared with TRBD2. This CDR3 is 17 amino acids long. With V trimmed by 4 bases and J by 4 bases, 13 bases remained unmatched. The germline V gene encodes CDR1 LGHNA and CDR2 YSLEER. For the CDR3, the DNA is TGCGCCAGCAGCCGGACGCGGGGGGGGGGGTCCCCAGAGACCCAGTACTTC. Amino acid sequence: CASSRTRGGGSPETQYF.

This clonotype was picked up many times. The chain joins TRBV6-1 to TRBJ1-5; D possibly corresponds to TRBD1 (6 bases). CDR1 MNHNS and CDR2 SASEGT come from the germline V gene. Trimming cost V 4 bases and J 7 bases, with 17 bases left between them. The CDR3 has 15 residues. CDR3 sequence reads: CASSVFDTQGQPQHF. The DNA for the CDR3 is TGTGCCAGCAGTGTCTTTGATACCCAGGGGCAGCCCCAGCATTTT.

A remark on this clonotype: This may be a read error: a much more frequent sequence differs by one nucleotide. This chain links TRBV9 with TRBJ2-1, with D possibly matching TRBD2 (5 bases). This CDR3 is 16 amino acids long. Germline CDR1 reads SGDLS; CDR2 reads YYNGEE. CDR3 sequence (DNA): TGTACCAGCAGCGTAGCTTACGGAGGCGCCTACAATGAGCAGTTCTTC. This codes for CTSSVAYGGAYNEQFF.

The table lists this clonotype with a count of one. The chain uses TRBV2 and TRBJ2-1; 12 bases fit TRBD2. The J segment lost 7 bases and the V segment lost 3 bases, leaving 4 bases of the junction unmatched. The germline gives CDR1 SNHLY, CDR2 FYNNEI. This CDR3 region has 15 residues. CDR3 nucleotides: TGTGCCAGCAGTGATACTAGCGGGAGGACGAATGAGCAGTTCTTC. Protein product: CASSDTSGRTNEQFF.

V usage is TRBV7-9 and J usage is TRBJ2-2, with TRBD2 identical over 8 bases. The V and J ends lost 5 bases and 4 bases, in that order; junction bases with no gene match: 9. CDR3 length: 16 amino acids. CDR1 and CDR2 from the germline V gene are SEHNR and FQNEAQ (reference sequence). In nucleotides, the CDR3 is TGTGCCAGCAGCCCCCACGCGGGAGGACTCACCGGGGAGCTGTTTTTT. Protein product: CASSPHAGGLTGELFF.

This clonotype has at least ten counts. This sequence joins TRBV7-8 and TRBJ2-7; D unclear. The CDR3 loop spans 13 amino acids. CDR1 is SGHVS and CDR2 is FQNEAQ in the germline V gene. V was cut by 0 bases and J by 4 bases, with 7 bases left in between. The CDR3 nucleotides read TGTGCCAGCAGCTTAGCTCTAGAATACGAGCAGTACTTC. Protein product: CASSLALEYEQYF.

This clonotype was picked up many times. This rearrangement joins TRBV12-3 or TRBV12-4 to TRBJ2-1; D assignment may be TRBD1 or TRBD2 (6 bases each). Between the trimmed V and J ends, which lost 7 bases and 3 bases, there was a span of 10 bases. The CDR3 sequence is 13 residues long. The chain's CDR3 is CASTEGGYNEQFF. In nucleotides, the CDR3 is TGTGCCAGCACCGAGGGGGGCTACAATGAGCAGTTCTTC.

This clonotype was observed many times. CDR3 in DNA: TGTGCCAGCGGTCAGCGGGGATTCAATGAGCAGTTCTTC. Amino acid sequence: CASGQRGFNEQFF. The J gene is TRBJ2-1, the V gene TRBV2, with 7 bases fitting TRBD2. Per germline, CDR1 SNHLY and CDR2 FYNNEI. There are 13 residues in the CDR3. Unmatched junction bases numbered 7, after V lost 8 bases and J lost 6 bases. Complete variable domain (other parts from reference TRBV2 and TRBJ2-1): EPEVTQTPSHQVTQMGQEVILRCVPISNHLYFYWYRQILGQKVEFLVSFYNNEISEKSEIFDDQFSVERPDGSNFTLKIRSTKLEDSAMYFCASGQRGFNEQFFGPGTRLTVL.

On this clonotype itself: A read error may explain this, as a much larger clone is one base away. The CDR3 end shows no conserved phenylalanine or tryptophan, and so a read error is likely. The CDR3, as DNA: TGTGCCAGCAGTTCCCACACCCGACAGACCAACTATGGCTACACCTCC. Translated: CASSSHTRQTNYGYTS. V gene TRBV6-2 or TRBV6-3 combines with J gene TRBJ1-2; possible D gene TRBD1, 5 bases. The CDR3 covers 16 residues. Looked up from germline, CDR1 is MNHEY and CDR2 is SVGEGT. V was pared by 4 bases and J by 2 bases, with 17 bases between.

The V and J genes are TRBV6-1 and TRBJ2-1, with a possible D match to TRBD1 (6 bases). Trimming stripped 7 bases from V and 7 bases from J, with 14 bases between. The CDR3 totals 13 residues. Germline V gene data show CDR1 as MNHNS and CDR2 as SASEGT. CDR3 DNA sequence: TGTGCCAGCATCGGTCGGGACACTAATGAGCAGTTCTTC. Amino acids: CASIGRDTNEQFF.

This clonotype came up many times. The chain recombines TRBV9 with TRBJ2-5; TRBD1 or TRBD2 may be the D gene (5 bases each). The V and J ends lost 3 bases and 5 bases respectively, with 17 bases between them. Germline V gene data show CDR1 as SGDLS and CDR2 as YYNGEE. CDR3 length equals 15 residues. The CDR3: CASSAGTVLWETQYF. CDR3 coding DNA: TGTGCCAGCAGCGCCGGGACGGTCCTGTGGGAGACCCAGTACTTC.

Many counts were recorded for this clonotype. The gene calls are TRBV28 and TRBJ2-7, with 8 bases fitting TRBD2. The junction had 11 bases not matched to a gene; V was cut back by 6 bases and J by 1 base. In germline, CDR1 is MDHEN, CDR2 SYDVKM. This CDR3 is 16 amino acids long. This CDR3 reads CASSHAGGGGSYEQYF. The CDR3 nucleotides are TGTGCCAGCAGCCACGCGGGGGGCGGGGGGTCCTACGAGCAGTACTTC. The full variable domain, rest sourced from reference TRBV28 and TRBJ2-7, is DVKVTQSSRYLVKRTGEKVFLECVQDMDHENMFWYRQDPGLGLRLIYFSYDVKMKEKGDIPEGYSVSREKKERFSLILESASTNQTSMYLCASSHAGGGGSYEQYFGPGTRLTVT.

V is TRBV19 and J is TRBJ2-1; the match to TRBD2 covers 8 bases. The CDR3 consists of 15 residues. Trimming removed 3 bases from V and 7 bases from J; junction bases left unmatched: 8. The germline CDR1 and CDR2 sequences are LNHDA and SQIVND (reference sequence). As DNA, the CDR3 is TGTGCCAGTAGTATTTACCCGCCGGGAGGGAATGAGCAGTTCTTC. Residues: CASSIYPPGGNEQFF.

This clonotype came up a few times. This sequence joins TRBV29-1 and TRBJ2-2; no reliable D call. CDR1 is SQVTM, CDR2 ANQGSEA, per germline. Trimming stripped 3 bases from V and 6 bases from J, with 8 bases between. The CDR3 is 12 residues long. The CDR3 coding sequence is TGCAGCGTTGAGGCCTTGTCCGGGGAGCTGTTTTTT. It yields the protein CSVEALSGELFF.

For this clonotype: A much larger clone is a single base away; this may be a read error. CDR3 DNA sequence: TGTGCCAGCAGTCGCACAGGGGGCGACCACGAGCAGCACTTC. It codes for CASSRTGGDHEQHF. The chain uses TRBV12-3 or TRBV12-4 and TRBJ2-7; 9 bases are shared with TRBD1. There are 14 residues in the CDR3.